This T cell receptor (beta chain) appears in the sequencing data of a study of shared clonotypes between healthy human individuals. Study-level results: It was anticipated that sequencing depth would influence how many clonotypes donors shared.

Each of the donors was a healthy adult who was HIV-negative and had not had a recent acute infection or vaccination. Germline V gene data show CDR1 as MNHEY and CDR2 as SVGAGI. There are 13 residues in the CDR3. V lost 6 bases, J lost 2 bases, and 8 bases lay in between. The table came from immunoSEQ multiplex PCR; TCRdb's copy has only in-frame clones and leaves some out. The repertoire holds about 980,000 clones, with more than 75% as singletons. Regarding this clone: Antigen: not known. Within the sample, other DNA sequences also encode this same CDR3.

This chain connects TRBV6-5 to TRBJ1-5, with a possible D match to TRBD1 (5 bases). The TCR originated in a man between 18 and 35 years old in good health. Material for sequencing was memory CD4+ T cells sorted from blood. Specified subset: CD45RA-negative fraction. The CDR3 nucleotides are TGTGCCAGCAGGGGGGGAGGCAATCAGCCCCAGCATTTT. Translation gives CASRGGGNQPQHF.